The clone carrying this T cell receptor beta chain was counted many times. The sample is drawn from a study of blood T cell repertoires in COVID-19. Overall study context: PBMCs, B-cell-depleted T cells, or T cells provided the cDNA or gDNA that made up the material.

This CDR3 contains 13 residues. V dropped 4 bases and J dropped 4; count of bases not matched to a gene: 4. Germline lookup yields CDR1 SQVTM and CDR2 ANQGSEA. In the authors' methods: Amplification from reference gene primers served as the basis for estimated nucleated cell counts. Here immunoSEQ multiplex PCR was the method, and the copy in TCRdb shows in-frame clones only, minus some. The DNA gave D and trimming, while V, J and clone size come from that table. The data contain 200,000 to 300,000 clones, under 85% of them singletons. The chain couples TRBV29-1 to TRBJ2-7; 10 nucleotides align to TRBD2. The receptor was derived from a human donor in a cohort sampled during active COVID-19. Sequenced input: peripheral blood. Here the CDR3 reads CSVVTSGIYEQYF. DNA for the CDR3: TGCAGCGTTGTTACTAGCGGGATTTACGAGCAGTACTTC.